These T cell receptor beta chains were read from a single sample in a study of CD8+ T cells in alopecia areata. Generated by immunoSEQ multiplex PCR, the TCRdb table keeps only in-frame clones and is missing some. The sample records about 97,000 clones, 41% being singletons. The sample consisted of CD4+ T cells sorted from blood. The receptors originated from a human donor with alopecia areata. Each CDR3 is given with its conserved first and last residue. The order of the fields is J gene, D gene, clone size, V gene, CDR3 protein, CDR3 DNA. A D gene is named only where the DNA matches it firmly. Not every row has a clone size; where given, it reads once, few, many or a size class.

j_gene: TRBJ2-3
d_gene: TRBD2
abundance: -
v_gene: TRBV7-8
CDR3aa: CASSLARTSGRDTQYF
CDR3nt: TGTGCCAGCAGCTTAGCGCGGACTAGCGGGAGAGATACGCAGTATTTT

j_gene: TRBJ2-1
d_gene: -
abundance: -
v_gene: TRBV7-2
CDR3aa: CASSTLVGSSYNEQFF
CDR3nt: TGTGCCAGCAGTACGCTCGTGGGGAGCTCCTACAATGAGCAGTTCTTC

j_gene: TRBJ1-5
d_gene: -
abundance: -
v_gene: TRBV14
CDR3aa: CASSQGSGKGNQPQHF
CDR3nt: TGTGCCAGCAGCCAAGGATCGGGGAAGGGCAATCAGCCCCAGCATTTT

j_gene: TRBJ1-5
d_gene: TRBD1
abundance: -
v_gene: TRBV19
CDR3aa: CASSGTDNQPQHF
CDR3nt: TGTGCCAGTAGTGGGACAGACAATCAGCCCCAGCATTTT

j_gene: TRBJ2-4
d_gene: TRBD2
abundance: few
v_gene: TRBV19
CDR3aa: CASTHLPASGIGKNIQYF
CDR3nt: TGTGCCAGTACCCACCTCCCGGCTAGCGGGATTGGCAAAAACATTCAGTACTTC

j_gene: TRBJ1-6
d_gene: -
abundance: few
v_gene: TRBV9
CDR3aa: CASSAGINSPLHF
CDR3nt: TGTGCCAGCAGCGCGGGGATAAATTCACCCCTCCACTTT

j_gene: TRBJ2-7
d_gene: TRBD2
abundance: once
v_gene: TRBV30
CDR3aa: CAWSPGLAGEQYF
CDR3nt: TGTGCCTGGAGCCCCGGGCTAGCGGGAGAGCAGTACTTC

j_gene: TRBJ2-3
d_gene: -
abundance: -
v_gene: TRBV6-5
CDR3aa: CASSYGSGAITDTQYF
CDR3nt: TGTGCCAGCAGTTACGGGTCAGGGGCGATCACAGATACGCAGTATTTT

j_gene: TRBJ1-5
d_gene: TRBD1
abundance: -
v_gene: TRBV15
CDR3aa: CATSRGVRGQGNQPQHF
CDR3nt: TGTGCCACCAGCAGAGGGGTCAGAGGACAGGGCAATCAGCCCCAGCATTTT

j_gene: TRBJ2-2
d_gene: TRBD2
abundance: -
v_gene: TRBV7-2
CDR3aa: CASSPGGAGGLGGELFF
CDR3nt: TGTGCCAGCAGCCCAGGCGGGGCGGGGGGACTGGGCGGGGAGCTGTTTTTT

j_gene: TRBJ2-5
d_gene: TRBD2
abundance: once
v_gene: TRBV30
CDR3aa: CAWSTSGGQETQYF
CDR3nt: TGTGCCTGGAGTACTAGCGGGGGACAAGAGACCCAGTACTTC

j_gene: TRBJ1-4
d_gene: -
abundance: few
v_gene: TRBV5-1
CDR3aa: CASSLAVTEDKLFF
CDR3nt: TGCGCCAGCAGCTTGGCCGTGACAGAAGACAAACTGTTTTTT

j_gene: TRBJ2-2
d_gene: TRBD1
abundance: -
v_gene: TRBV4-1
CDR3aa: CASSQDFGTAYTGELFF
CDR3nt: TGCGCCAGCAGCCAAGATTTTGGGACAGCGTACACCGGGGAGCTGTTTTTT

j_gene: TRBJ1-5
d_gene: -
abundance: few
v_gene: TRBV18
CDR3aa: CASSPRSDQPQHF
CDR3nt: TGTGCCAGCTCACCACGGAGTGATCAGCCCCAGCATTTT

j_gene: TRBJ1-2
d_gene: TRBD1
abundance: few
v_gene: TRBV10-3
CDR3aa: CATRDRVANYGYTF
CDR3nt: TGTGCCACCAGGGACAGGGTAGCTAACTATGGCTACACCTTC

j_gene: TRBJ2-3
d_gene: TRBD2
abundance: -
v_gene: TRBV6-1
CDR3aa: CASSDYGGGSTDTQYF
CDR3nt: TGTGCCAGCAGTGACTACGGCGGGGGATCCACAGATACGCAGTATTTT

j_gene: TRBJ2-6
d_gene: TRBD1
abundance: -
v_gene: TRBV30
CDR3aa: CAWSRTGGSGANILTF
CDR3nt: TGTGCCTGGAGTCGAACAGGGGGCTCTGGGGCCAACATCCTGACTTTC

j_gene: TRBJ2-5
d_gene: TRBD2
abundance: -
v_gene: TRBV7-2
CDR3aa: CASSPTSGGSQTQYF
CDR3nt: TGTGCCAGCAGTCCGACTAGCGGGGGGAGTCAGACCCAGTACTTC

j_gene: TRBJ2-7
d_gene: -
abundance: few
v_gene: TRBV19
CDR3aa: CASSPRGSALYEQYF
CDR3nt: TGTGCCAGTAGTCCTCGGGGTAGCGCCCTGTACGAGCAGTACTTC

j_gene: TRBJ2-2
d_gene: -
abundance: few
v_gene: TRBV29-1
CDR3aa: CTVTWAMSTGELFF
CDR3nt: TGCACCGTCACCTGGGCTATGAGCACCGGGGAGCTGTTTTTT

j_gene: TRBJ1-6
d_gene: TRBD1
abundance: once
v_gene: TRBV30
CDR3aa: CAWSADRVASPLHF
CDR3nt: TGTGCCTGGAGTGCAGACAGGGTGGCATCACCCCTCCACTTT

j_gene: TRBJ2-7
d_gene: -
abundance: few
v_gene: TRBV30
CDR3aa: CAWSVGGEQYF
CDR3nt: TGTGCCTGGAGTGTCGGGGGCGAGCAGTACTTC

j_gene: TRBJ2-4
d_gene: TRBD1
abundance: few
v_gene: TRBV6-6
CDR3aa: CASRNPQGAAKNIQYF
CDR3nt: TGTGCCAGCAGAAACCCGCAGGGGGCTGCCAAAAACATTCAGTACTTC

j_gene: TRBJ2-7
d_gene: -
abundance: -
v_gene: TRBV30
CDR3aa: CAWSPSRGAGRYEQYF
CDR3nt: TGTGCCTGGAGTCCCTCCAGGGGTGCGGGGCGCTACGAGCAGTACTTC

j_gene: TRBJ2-1
d_gene: TRBD2
abundance: -
v_gene: TRBV30
CDR3aa: CAWSPPRPAGSYNEQFF
CDR3nt: TGTGCCTGGAGTCCCCCGAGGCCAGCGGGAAGTTACAATGAGCAGTTCTTC

j_gene: TRBJ2-1
d_gene: -
abundance: -
v_gene: TRBV10-2
CDR3aa: CASSDFFLYNEQFF
CDR3nt: TGCGCCAGCAGTGATTTTTTTCTATACAATGAGCAGTTCTTC

j_gene: TRBJ1-4
d_gene: TRBD1
abundance: -
v_gene: TRBV30
CDR3aa: CALIPGTGYEKLFF
CDR3nt: TGTGCCCTGATTCCCGGGACAGGGTATGAAAAACTGTTTTTT

j_gene: TRBJ2-5
d_gene: -
abundance: -
v_gene: TRBV5-1
CDR3aa: CASSAAGSETQYF
CDR3nt: TGCGCCAGCAGTGCCGCGGGTTCCGAGACCCAGTACTTC

j_gene: TRBJ1-1
d_gene: TRBD1
abundance: few
v_gene: TRBV29-1
CDR3aa: CSVVGTGGWNTEAFF
CDR3nt: TGCAGCGTTGTTGGGACAGGGGGCTGGAACACTGAAGCTTTCTTT

j_gene: TRBJ1-1
d_gene: -
abundance: few
v_gene: TRBV5-5
CDR3aa: CASSLLVGYLNTEAFF
CDR3nt: TGTGCCAGCAGCTTGTTAGTCGGTTACTTGAACACTGAAGCTTTCTTT

j_gene: TRBJ1-1
d_gene: -
abundance: -
v_gene: TRBV29-1
CDR3aa: CSVNRAGTGAFF
CDR3nt: TGCAGCGTCAATCGAGCCGGGACTGGAGCTTTCTTT

j_gene: TRBJ1-2
d_gene: TRBD1
abundance: -
v_gene: TRBV7-8
CDR3aa: CASSPDGTAYGYTF
CDR3nt: TGTGCCAGCAGCCCGGACGGGACAGCCTATGGCTACACCTTC

j_gene: TRBJ1-1
d_gene: -
abundance: -
v_gene: TRBV6-5
CDR3aa: CASRGMRQTEAFF
CDR3nt: TGTGCCAGCAGGGGCATGCGGCAGACTGAAGCTTTCTTT